By frequency, the clone carrying this TCR beta chain is medium-sized. Its antigen is not known. These data come from a study of CD8 T cells in cerebrospinal fluid in Alzheimer's disease. General study findings and limits: Expanded clones of at least 3% were commoner in Alzheimer's patients than healthy subjects. EBV-specific clones were neither the most expanded nor enriched in Alzheimer's patients.

Participants were all in good physical condition and free of acute infection. Live CSF cells were sorted with a live/dead marker for droplet-based sequencing. TCRdb re-called the 10x single-cell sequencing reads; every CDR3 protein appears as one record, without DNA. The table counts approximately 1,500 distinct CDR3 sequences; 5% to 6% lies in the top ten. This receptor was identified in a human donor with Alzheimer's disease. The sample consisted of cerebrospinal fluid.

CDR3 region: CASSLENEQFF. The chain recombines TRBV6-5 with TRBJ2-1. The length of the CDR3 is 11 residues. Germline V gene lookup returns CDR1 MNHEY and CDR2 SVGAGI.